The clone carrying this T cell receptor beta chain was counted between two and nine times. CDR3 length: 16 residues. Per the germline V gene, CDR1 is SGHTA and CDR2 is FQGNSA. Trimming removed 2 bases from V and 0 bases from J, with 12 bases in between. The data derive from a study of shared clonotypes between healthy human individuals. Donors comprised healthy HIV-negative adults lacking recent acute infections or vaccinations. In the source study's methods: ImmunoSEQ only sent back junction sequences with no quality scores, so filtering was done differently. Sequencing used immunoSEQ multiplex PCR; TCRdb keeps in-frame clones, though not all of them. That table is the source of V, J and clone size, and D and trimming were worked out from the DNA. The data show around 480,000 clones, with 75% to 80% seen just once and approximately 13% held by the top ten.

Sequencing used PBMCs. The sequence was obtained from a woman in her thirties or forties in good health. Some clones in this sample may be carry-over from other donors' samples. The rearrangement links TRBV7-2 to TRBJ2-3; D is possibly TRBD1 (5 bases). CDR3 in DNA: TGTGCCAGCAGCTTAAGGTACAGGCAGAGCACAGATACGCAGTATTTT. It specifies CASSLRYRQSTDTQYF. The full variable domain, rest sourced from reference TRBV7-2 and TRBJ2-3, is GAGVSQSPSNKVTEKGKDVELRCDPISGHTALYWYRQSLGQGLEFLIYFQGNSAPDKSGLPSDRFSAERTGGSVSTLTIQRTQQEDSAVYLCASSLRYRQSTDTQYFGPGTRLTVL.